This T cell receptor (beta chain) derives from a study of radiation and T cells in renal cell carcinoma. Time point here: blood 2 weeks post-SBRT. Described treatment: 15 Gy SBRT to primary tumor, nephrectomy 4 weeks later. Generated by immunoSEQ multiplex PCR, the TCRdb table keeps only in-frame clones and is missing some. The data show 100,000 to 150,000 clones, around 89% seen once. The sample holds a few counts of this clone. The V and J ends lost 4 bases and 1 base respectively, with 7 bases between them. CDR1 is SQVTM and CDR2 is ANQGSEA in the germline V gene. This CDR3 is built from 12 residues.

The rearrangement links TRBV29-1 to TRBJ1-1; D is unclear. The sequences come from blood, collected from a patient whose treatment included radiotherapy and nephrectomy. The receptor was derived from a woman aged 65 to 85 with renal cell carcinoma. For the CDR3, the DNA is TGCAGCGTTGTCCCCGGGAACACTGAAGCTTTCTTT. The encoded protein is CSVVPGNTEAFF.